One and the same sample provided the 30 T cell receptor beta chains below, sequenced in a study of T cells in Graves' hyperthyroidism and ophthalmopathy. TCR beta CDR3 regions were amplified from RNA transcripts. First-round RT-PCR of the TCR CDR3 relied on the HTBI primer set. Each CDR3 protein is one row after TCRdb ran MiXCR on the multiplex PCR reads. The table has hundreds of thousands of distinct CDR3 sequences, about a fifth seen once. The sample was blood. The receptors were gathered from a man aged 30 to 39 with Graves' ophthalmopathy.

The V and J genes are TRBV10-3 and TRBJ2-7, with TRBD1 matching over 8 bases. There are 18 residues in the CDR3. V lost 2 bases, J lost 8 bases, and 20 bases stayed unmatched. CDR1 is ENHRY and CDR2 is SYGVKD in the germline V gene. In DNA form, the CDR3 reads TGTGCCATCAGTGAGACGACACTTGCCGGGACAGGTGCCCCTCAGCAGTACTTC. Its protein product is CAISETTLAGTGAPQQYF.

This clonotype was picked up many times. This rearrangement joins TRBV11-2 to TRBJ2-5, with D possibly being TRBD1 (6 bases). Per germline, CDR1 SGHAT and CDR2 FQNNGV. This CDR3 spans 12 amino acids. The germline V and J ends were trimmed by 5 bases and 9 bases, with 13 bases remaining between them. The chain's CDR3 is CASSHRDTSQYF. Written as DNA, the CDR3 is TGTGCCAGCAGCCACAGGGATACTTCCCAGTACTTC.

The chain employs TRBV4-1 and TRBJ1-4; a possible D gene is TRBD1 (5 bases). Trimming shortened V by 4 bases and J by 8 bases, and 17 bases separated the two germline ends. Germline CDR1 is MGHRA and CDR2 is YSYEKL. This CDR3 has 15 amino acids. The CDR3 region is CASSPSLGEAEKLFF. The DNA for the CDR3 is TGCGCCAGCAGCCCAAGTCTAGGGGAAGCCGAAAAACTGTTTTTT.

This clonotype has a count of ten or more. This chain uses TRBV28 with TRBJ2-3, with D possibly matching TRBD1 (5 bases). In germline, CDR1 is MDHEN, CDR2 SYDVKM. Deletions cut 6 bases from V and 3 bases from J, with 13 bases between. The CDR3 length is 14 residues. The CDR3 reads CASSQGDETDTQYF. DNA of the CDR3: TGTGCCAGCAGCCAAGGGGATGAGACAGATACGCAGTATTTT.

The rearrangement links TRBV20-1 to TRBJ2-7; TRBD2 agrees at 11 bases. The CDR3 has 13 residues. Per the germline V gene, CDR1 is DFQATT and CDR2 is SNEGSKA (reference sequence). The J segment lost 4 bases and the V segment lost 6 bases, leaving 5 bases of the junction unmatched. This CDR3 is CSAPGLAAYEQYF. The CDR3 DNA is TGCAGTGCGCCGGGACTAGCGGCATACGAGCAGTACTTC.

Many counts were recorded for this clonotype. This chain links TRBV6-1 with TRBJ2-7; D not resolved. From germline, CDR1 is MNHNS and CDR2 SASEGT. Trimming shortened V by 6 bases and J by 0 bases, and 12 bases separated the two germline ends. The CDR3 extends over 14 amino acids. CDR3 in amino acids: CASSASWTSYEQYF. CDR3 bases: TGTGCCAGCAGCGCTTCATGGACCTCCTACGAGCAGTACTTC.

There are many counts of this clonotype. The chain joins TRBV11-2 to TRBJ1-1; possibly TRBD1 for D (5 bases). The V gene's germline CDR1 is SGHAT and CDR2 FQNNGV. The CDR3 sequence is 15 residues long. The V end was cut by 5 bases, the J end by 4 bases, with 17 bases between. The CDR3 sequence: CASSPRTGKGTEAFF. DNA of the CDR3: TGTGCCAGCAGCCCCCGCACAGGAAAGGGCACTGAAGCTTTCTTT.

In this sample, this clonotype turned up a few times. Written as DNA, the CDR3 is TGCAGTGCTAGCCCCGGGCATACGCAGTATTTT. Translating it yields CSASPGHTQYF. V and J are TRBV20-1 and TRBJ2-3, with no clear D. This CDR3 has 11 residues. V lost 3 bases to trimming and J lost 7 bases, with 8 bases between them. The germline gives CDR1 DFQATT, CDR2 SNEGSKA (reference sequence).

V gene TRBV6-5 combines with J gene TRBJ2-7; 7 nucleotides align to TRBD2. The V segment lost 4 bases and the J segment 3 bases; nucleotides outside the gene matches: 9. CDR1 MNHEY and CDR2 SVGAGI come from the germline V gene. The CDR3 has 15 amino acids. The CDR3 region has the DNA TGTGCCAGCAGTTCGAGCCGGGACTACATCTACGAGCAGTACTTC. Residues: CASSSSRDYIYEQYF.

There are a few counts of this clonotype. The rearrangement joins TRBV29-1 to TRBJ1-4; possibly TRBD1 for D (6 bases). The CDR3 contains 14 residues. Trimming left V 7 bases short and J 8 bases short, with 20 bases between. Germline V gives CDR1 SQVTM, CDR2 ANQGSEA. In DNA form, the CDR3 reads TGCAGCGGGAGCGACACAGGGTCCCAAGAAAAACTGTTTTTT. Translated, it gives CSGSDTGSQEKLFF.

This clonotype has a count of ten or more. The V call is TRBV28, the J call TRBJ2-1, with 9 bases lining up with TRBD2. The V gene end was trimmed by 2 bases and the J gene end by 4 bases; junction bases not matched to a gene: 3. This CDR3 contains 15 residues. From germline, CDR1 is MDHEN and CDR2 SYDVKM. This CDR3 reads CASSLTTSGYNEQFF. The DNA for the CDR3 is TGTGCCAGCAGTTTAACGACTAGCGGTTACAATGAGCAGTTCTTC.

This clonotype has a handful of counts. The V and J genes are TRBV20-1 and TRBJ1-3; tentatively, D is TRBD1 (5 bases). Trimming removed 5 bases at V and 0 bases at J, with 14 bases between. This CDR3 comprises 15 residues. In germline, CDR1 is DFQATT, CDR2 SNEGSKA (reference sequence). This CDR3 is CSAAQGTSSGNTIYF. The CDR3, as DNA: TGCAGTGCTGCTCAGGGCACAAGCTCTGGAAACACCATATATTTT.

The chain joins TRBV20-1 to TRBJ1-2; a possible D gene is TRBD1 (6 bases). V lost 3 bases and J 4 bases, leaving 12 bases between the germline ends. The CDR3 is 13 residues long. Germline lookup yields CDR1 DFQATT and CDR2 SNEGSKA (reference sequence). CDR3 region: CSASRGSGYGYTF. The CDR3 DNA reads TGCAGTGCTAGCAGGGGTTCGGGCTATGGCTACACCTTC.

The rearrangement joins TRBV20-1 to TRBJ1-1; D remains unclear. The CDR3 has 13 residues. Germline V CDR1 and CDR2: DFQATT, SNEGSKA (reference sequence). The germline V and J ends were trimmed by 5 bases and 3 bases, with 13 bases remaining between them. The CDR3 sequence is CSADPSGHTEAFF. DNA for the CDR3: TGCAGTGCTGATCCATCAGGACACACTGAAGCTTTCTTT.

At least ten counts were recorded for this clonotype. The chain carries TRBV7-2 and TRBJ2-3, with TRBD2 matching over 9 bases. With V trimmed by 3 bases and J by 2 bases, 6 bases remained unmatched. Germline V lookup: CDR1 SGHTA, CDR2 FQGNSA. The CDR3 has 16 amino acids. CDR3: CASSFGAGGPTDTQYF. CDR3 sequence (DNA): TGTGCCAGCAGCTTCGGAGCGGGAGGACCCACAGATACGCAGTATTTT.

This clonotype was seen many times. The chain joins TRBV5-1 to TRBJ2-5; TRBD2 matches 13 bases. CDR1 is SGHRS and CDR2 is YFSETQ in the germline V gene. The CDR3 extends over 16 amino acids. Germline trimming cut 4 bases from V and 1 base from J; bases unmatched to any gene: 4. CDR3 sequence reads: CASSNGLAGVQETQYF. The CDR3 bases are TGCGCCAGCAGCAACGGACTAGCGGGAGTCCAAGAGACCCAGTACTTC.

The CDR3 DNA sequence: TGTGCCAGTAGTCGGACTAGCGGGACGATCGGGGAGCTGTTTTTT. Translated: CASSRTSGTIGELFF. The chain uses TRBV19 and TRBJ2-2; TRBD2 aligns across 12 bases. This CDR3 is 15 amino acids long. CDR1 is LNHDA, CDR2 SQIVND, per germline (reference sequence). The trim removed 5 bases at V and 7 bases at J, leaving 5 bases unmatched.

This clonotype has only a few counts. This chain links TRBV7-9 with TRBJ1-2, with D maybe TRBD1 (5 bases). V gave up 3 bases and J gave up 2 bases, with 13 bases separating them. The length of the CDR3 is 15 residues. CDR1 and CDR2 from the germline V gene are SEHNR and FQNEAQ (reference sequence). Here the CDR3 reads CASSFRDGENYGYTF. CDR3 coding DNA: TGTGCCAGCAGCTTTCGGGACGGAGAAAACTATGGCTACACCTTC.

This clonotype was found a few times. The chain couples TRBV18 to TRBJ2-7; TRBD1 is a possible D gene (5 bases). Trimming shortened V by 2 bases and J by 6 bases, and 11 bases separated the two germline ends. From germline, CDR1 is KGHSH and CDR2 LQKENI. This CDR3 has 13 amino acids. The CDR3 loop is CASSPTGATEQYF. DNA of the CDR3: TGTGCCAGCTCACCAACAGGTGCTACCGAGCAGTACTTC.

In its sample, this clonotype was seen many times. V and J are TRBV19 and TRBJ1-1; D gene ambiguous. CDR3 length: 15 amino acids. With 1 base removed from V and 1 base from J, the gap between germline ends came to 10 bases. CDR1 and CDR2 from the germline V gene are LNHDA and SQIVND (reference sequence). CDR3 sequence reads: CASSIVPYPNTEAFF. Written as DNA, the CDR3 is TGTGCCAGTAGTATAGTTCCTTACCCGAACACTGAAGCTTTCTTT.

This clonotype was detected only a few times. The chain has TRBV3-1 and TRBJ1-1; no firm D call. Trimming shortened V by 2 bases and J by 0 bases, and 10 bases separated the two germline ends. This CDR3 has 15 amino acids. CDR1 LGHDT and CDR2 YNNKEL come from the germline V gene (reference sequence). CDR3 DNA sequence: TGTGCCAGCAGCCAATCAACCTACATGAACACTGAAGCTTTCTTT. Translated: CASSQSTYMNTEAFF.

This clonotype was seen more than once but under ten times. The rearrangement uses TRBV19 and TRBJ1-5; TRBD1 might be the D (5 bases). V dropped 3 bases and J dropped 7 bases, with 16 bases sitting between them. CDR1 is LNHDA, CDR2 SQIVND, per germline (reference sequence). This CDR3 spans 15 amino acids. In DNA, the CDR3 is TGTGCCAGTAGTATCTCCTACGGGGGGTACCAGCCCCAGCATTTT. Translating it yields CASSISYGGYQPQHF.

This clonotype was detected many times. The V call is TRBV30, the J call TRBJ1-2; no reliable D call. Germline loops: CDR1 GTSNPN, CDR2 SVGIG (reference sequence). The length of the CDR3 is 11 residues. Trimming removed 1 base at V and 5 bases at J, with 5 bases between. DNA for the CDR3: TGTGCCTGGAGTGGGGGATATGGCTACACCTTC. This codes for CAWSGGYGYTF.

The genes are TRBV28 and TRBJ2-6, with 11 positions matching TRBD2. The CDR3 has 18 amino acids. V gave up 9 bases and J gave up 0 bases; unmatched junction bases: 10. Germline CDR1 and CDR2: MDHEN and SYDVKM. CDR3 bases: TGTGCCAGTTCCCCGGGACTAGCGGCCCCCTCTGGGGCCAACGTCCTGACTTTC. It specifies CASSPGLAAPSGANVLTF.

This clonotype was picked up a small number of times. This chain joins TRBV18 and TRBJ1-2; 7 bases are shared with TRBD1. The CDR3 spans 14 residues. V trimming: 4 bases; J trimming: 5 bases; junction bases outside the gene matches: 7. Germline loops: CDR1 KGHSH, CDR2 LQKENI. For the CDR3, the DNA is TGTGCCAGCTCACAGACCGGGACAGCATATGGCTACACCTTC. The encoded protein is CASSQTGTAYGYTF.

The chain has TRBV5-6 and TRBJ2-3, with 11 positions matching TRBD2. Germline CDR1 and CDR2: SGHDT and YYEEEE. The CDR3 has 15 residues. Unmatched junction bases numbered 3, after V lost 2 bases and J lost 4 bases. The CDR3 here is CASSFSGRAPDTQYF. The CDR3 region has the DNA TGTGCCAGCAGCTTTAGCGGGAGGGCCCCAGATACGCAGTATTTT.

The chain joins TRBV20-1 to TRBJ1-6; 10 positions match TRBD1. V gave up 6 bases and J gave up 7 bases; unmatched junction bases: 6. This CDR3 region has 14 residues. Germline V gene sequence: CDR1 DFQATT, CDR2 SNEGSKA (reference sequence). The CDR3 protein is CSAPRTGGNSPLHF. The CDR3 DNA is TGCAGTGCCCCAAGGACAGGGGGAAATTCACCCCTCCACTTT.

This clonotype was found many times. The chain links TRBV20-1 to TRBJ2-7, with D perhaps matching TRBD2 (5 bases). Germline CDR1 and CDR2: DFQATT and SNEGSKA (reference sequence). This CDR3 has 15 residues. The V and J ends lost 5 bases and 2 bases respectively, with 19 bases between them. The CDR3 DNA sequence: TGCAGTGCTCGCGAGACCGGGAAGAGGGCCTACGAGCAGTACTTC. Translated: CSARETGKRAYEQYF.

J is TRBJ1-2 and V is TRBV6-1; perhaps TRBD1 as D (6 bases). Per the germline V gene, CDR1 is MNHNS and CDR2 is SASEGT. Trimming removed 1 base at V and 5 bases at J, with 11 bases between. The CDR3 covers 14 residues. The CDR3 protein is CASSEVQGSYGYTF. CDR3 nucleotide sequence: TGTGCCAGCAGTGAAGTTCAGGGGTCGTATGGCTACACCTTC.

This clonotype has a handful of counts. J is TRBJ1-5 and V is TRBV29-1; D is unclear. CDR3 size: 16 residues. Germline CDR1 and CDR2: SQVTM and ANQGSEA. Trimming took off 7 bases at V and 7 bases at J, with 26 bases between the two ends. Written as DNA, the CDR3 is TGCAGCGGGCCCCTTCACACCTGTGGGGTCCTGCAGCCCCAGCATTTT. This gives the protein CSGPLHTCGVLQPQHF.